This record concerns one T cell receptor (beta chain) sequence. This CDR3 contains 14 residues. The ends lost 5 bases at V and 8 bases at J; junction bases unmatched: 8. Per germline, CDR1 SGHNT and CDR2 YYREEE (reference sequence). Seattle participants joined during active infection and were tracked over time. This entry comes from a study of blood T cell repertoires in COVID-19. About the study: Sources were T cells, B-cell-depleted T cells, or PBMCs; the material itself was cDNA or gDNA.

Original methodology: Reference gene primers were amplified, and this amplification served to estimate nucleated cell counts. Repertoires were generated with immunoSEQ multiplex PCR, while TCRdb's copy carries only in-frame clones and drops some. That table furnishes V, J and clone size, whereas the DNA furnished D and trimming. The sample shows fewer than 70,000 clones, around 87% of them seen only once. V usage is TRBV5-4 and J usage is TRBJ2-2, with 8 bases identical to TRBD1. The material sequenced was peripheral blood. This clonotype originated in a man aged 35-49 years with COVID-19, enrolled during active disease. CDR3 amino acids: CASRQRQGTGELFF. The CDR3 bases are TGTGCCAGCAGACAGAGACAGGGGACGGGGGAGCTGTTTTTT.